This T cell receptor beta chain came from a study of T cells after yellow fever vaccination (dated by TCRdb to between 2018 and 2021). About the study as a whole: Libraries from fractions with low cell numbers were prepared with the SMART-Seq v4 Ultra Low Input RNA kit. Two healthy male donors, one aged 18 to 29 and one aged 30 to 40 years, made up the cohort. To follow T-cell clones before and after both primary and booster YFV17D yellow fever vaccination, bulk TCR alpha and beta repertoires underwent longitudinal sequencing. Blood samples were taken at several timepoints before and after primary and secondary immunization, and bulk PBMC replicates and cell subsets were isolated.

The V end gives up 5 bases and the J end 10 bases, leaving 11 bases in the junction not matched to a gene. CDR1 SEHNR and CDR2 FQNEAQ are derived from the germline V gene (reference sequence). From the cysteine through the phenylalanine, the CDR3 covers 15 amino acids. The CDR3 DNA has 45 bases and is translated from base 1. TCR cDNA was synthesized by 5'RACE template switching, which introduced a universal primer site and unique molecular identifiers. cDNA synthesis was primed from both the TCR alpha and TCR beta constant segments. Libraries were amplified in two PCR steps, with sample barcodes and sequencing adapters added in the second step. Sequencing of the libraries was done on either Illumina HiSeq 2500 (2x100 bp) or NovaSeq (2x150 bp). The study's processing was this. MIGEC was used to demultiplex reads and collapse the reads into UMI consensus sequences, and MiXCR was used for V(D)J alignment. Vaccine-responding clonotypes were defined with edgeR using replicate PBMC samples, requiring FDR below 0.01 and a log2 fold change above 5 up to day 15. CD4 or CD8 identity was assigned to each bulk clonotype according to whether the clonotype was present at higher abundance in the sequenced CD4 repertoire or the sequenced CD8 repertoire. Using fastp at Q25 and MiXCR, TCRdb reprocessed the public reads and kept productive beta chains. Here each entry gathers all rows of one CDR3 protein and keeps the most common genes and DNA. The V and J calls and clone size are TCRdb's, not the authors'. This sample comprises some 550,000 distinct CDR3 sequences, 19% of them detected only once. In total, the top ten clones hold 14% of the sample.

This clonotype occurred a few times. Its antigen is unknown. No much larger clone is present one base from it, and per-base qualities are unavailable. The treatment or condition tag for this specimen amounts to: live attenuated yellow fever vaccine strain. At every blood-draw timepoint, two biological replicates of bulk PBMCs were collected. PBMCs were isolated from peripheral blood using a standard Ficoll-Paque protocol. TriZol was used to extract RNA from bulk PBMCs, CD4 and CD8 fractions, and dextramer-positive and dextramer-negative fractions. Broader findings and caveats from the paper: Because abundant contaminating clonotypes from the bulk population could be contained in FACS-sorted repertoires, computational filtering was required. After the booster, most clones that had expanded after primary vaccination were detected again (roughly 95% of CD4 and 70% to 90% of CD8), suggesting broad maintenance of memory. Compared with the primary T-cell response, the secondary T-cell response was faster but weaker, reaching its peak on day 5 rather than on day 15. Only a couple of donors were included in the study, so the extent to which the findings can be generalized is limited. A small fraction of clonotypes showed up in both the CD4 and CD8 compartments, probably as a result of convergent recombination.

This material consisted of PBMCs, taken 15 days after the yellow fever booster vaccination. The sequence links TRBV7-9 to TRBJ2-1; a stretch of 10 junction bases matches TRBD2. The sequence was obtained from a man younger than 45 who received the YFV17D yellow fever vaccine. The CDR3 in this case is CASSPGLAPVYEQFF. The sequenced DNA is TGTGCCAGCAGCCCGGGACTAGCGCCCGTTTACGAGCAGTTCTTC.